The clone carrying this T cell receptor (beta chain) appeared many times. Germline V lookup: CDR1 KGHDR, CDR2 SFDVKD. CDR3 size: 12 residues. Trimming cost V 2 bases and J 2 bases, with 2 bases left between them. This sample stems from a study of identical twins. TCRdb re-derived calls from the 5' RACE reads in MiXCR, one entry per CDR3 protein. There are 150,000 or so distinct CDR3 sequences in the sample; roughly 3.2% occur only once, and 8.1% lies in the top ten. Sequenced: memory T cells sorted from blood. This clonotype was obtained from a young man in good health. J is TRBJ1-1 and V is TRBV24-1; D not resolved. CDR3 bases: TGTGCCACCAGTGATTCTAACACTGAAGCTTTCTTT. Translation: CATSDSNTEAFF.